The clone carrying this T cell receptor beta chain was observed a single time. The target antigen is unknown. Only in-frame clones appear in the TCRdb table, and some are missing; sequencing was by immunoSEQ multiplex PCR. This sample has some 58,000 clones, with approximately 92% found just once. This sample was included in a study of PD-1 blockade in classical Hodgkin lymphoma. V gave up 7 bases and J gave up 4 bases; unmatched junction bases: 7. Germline V gene data show CDR1 as SNHLY and CDR2 as FYNNEI. This CDR3 comprises 14 residues. Stated time point: cycle 4 day 1 (C4D1), after six to seven weeks of nivolumab. All patients relapsed after autologous stem cell transplantation, and brentuximab vedotin exposure varied. Whole-study results and caveats: Complete responders started with a diversity level that resembled newly diagnosed patients at baseline. CD4+ TCR diversity rose significantly by C4D1, and CD8+ TCR diversity did not.

This TCR came from a human donor with classical Hodgkin lymphoma. This chain connects TRBV2 to TRBJ2-1, with 7 bases identical to TRBD1. The sequencing here drew on peripheral blood mononuclear cells (PBMCs), taken before the fourth cycle of nivolumab. CDR3 DNA sequence: TGTGCCAGCAAAGGGACAGCAGGTTACAATGAGCAGTTCTTC. Translating it yields CASKGTAGYNEQFF.